Below, 22 T cell receptor beta chains from the same sample are listed, as sequenced in a study of metastatic and nonmetastatic thyroid tumors. Patients underwent thyroid surgery, and none had received any treatment before it. TCRdb reprocessed the PCR reads via MiXCR. The sample shows roughly 59,000 clones, around 15% of them seen only once. Sequenced material: blood. These receptors originate from a male donor with papillary thyroid cancer or a benign thyroid nodule (not recorded which). Some clones in this sample may be carry-over from other donors' samples.

This clone came up a few times. The gene calls are TRBV2 and TRBJ2-1; 11 nucleotides agree with TRBD2. The CDR3 has 17 residues. Germline CDR1 reads SNHLY; CDR2 reads FYNNEI. The ends lost 6 bases at V and 1 base at J; junction bases unmatched: 8. CDR3 DNA: TGTGCCAGCAGGGGGGTAGCGGGAGGGGTGTCCTACAATGAGCAGTTCTTC. Residues: CASRGVAGGVSYNEQFF.

V and J are TRBV28 and TRBJ2-7; tentatively, D is TRBD1 (5 bases). CDR1 is MDHEN, CDR2 SYDVKM, per germline. V lost 4 bases and J 3 bases, leaving 28 bases between the germline ends. The CDR3 loop spans 19 amino acids. The CDR3 reads CASSSAWTLRDRWGYEQYF. CDR3 nucleotides: TGTGCCAGCAGTTCGGCCTGGACATTACGAGATAGATGGGGCTACGAGCAGTACTTC.

As concerns this clone: A much more abundant neighbour one base away suggests this may be a read error. This chain links TRBV11-1 with TRBJ2-3; D is undetermined. The ends were cut back, 1 base at V and 4 bases at J, with 12 bases in the middle. Germline loops: CDR1 SGHAT, CDR2 FQDESV (reference sequence). The CDR3 has 15 amino acids. The CDR3, as DNA: TGTGCCAGCAGCTTAGTCAGTGAACCAGCAGATACGCAGTATTTT. Translating it yields CASSLVSEPADTQYF.

This clone was picked up many times. The V and J genes are TRBV9 and TRBJ2-3; the D call may be TRBD1 or TRBD2 (7 bases each). CDR1 SGDLS and CDR2 YYNGEE come from the germline V gene. The CDR3 loop spans 17 amino acids. Between the trimmed V and J ends, which lost 3 bases and 0 bases, there was a span of 17 bases. CDR3 nucleotide sequence: TGTGCCAGCAGCGGCAGGGGGGGGCAGGGGAGCACAGATACGCAGTATTTT. Encoded protein: CASSGRGGQGSTDTQYF.

With respect to this clone: A read error may explain this, as a much larger clone is one base away. The rearrangement links TRBV5-6 to TRBJ2-3; TRBD2 matches 8 bases. Germline V gene lookup returns CDR1 SGHDT and CDR2 YYEEEE. The CDR3 contains 16 residues. This CDR3 is CPSSLGSSGSPDTQYF. CDR3 DNA: TGTCCCAGCAGCTTGGGTTCGAGCGGGAGTCCAGATACGCAGTATTTT.

This clone was seen repeatedly, ten times or more. The rearrangement links TRBV18 to TRBJ1-4; D is possibly TRBD1 (5 bases). CDR1 is KGHSH and CDR2 is LQKENI in the germline V gene. V dropped 4 bases and J dropped 1 base, with 16 bases sitting between them. CDR3 length: 17 residues. CDR3 DNA sequence: TGTGCCAGCTCACTACAACCCAACCAGGGAACTAATGAAAAACTGTTTTTT. This gives the protein CASSLQPNQGTNEKLFF.

Many counts were recorded for this clone. The CDR3 loop is CATSSASGQTSYNEQFF. CDR3 in DNA: TGTGCCACCAGTAGTGCTAGCGGTCAAACCTCCTACAATGAGCAGTTCTTC. V gene TRBV15 combines with J gene TRBJ2-1; 7 bases are shared with TRBD2. V lost 6 bases and J lost 0; bases outside the gene matches: 11. CDR3 size: 17 residues. In germline, CDR1 is LNHNV, CDR2 YYDKDF (reference sequence).

This clone was recorded many times. The sample has other DNA sequences that encode this CDR3 too. V gene TRBV6-1 combines with J gene TRBJ2-5; 8 nucleotides align to TRBD1. This CDR3 contains 13 residues. Germline CDR1 MNHNS, CDR2 SASEGT. Trimming at V came to 5 bases and at J to 5 bases, leaving 4 bases not matched to a gene. The CDR3 region has the DNA TGTGCCAGCAGTCGGACAGGGACGGAGACCCAGTACTTC. Its translation is CASSRTGTETQYF.

This chain links TRBV28 with TRBJ2-1; 7 positions agree with TRBD2. With 2 bases clipped from V and 6 bases from J, the junction kept 7 bases outside the gene matches. From germline, CDR1 is MDHEN and CDR2 SYDVKM. The length of the CDR3 is 15 residues. The CDR3 sequence: CASSLASGRLNEQFF. The CDR3, as DNA: TGTGCCAGCAGTTTAGCTAGCGGTAGGCTCAATGAGCAGTTCTTC.

The V and J genes are TRBV9 and TRBJ1-1; 11 bases map to TRBD1. Germline values: CDR1 SGDLS, CDR2 YYNGEE. The CDR3 is made up of 17 amino acids. J lost 4 bases, V lost 5 bases, and 13 bases had no gene match. The chain's CDR3 is CASRVRTGTGGGTEAFF. The CDR3 DNA is TGTGCCAGCAGAGTCCGAACCGGGACAGGGGGTGGCACTGAAGCTTTCTTT. The full variable domain, completed using reference TRBV9 and TRBJ1-1, is DSGVTQTPKHLITATGQRVTLRCSPRSGDLSVYWYQQSLDQGLQFLIQYYNGEERAKGNILERFSAQQFPDLHSELNLSSLELGDSALYFCASRVRTGTGGGTEAFFGQGTRLTVV.

There are many counts of this clone. V usage is TRBV7-3 and J usage is TRBJ2-7; a possible D gene is TRBD1 (5 bases). With 5 bases removed from V and 6 bases from J, the gap between germline ends came to 20 bases. This CDR3 contains 15 residues. Germline V gene lookup returns CDR1 SGHTA and CDR2 FQGTGA. The CDR3 reads CASSQVATEFGEQYF. The CDR3 nucleotides read TGTGCCAGCAGCCAAGTCGCGACAGAGTTCGGCGAGCAGTACTTC.

This clone was picked up many times. The chain combines TRBV7-8 with TRBJ1-2; D is possibly TRBD1 (6 bases). The CDR3 runs 16 residues. The V end lost 1 base, the J end lost 5 bases, and 17 bases lay between the germline ends. Germline lookup yields CDR1 SGHVS and CDR2 FQNEAQ. The CDR3 bases are TGTGCCAGCAGCTTAGAAGGGGGGGGTCTTAGATATGGCTACACCTTC. Translation: CASSLEGGGLRYGYTF.

This clone was counted many times. The CDR3 region is CASSERIETQYF. CDR3 in DNA: TGTGCCAGCAGTGAAAGAATAGAGACCCAGTACTTC. V gene TRBV2 combines with J gene TRBJ2-5; D call uncertain. The V end was cut by 2 bases, the J end by 4 bases, with 5 bases between. The CDR3 covers 12 residues. Per germline, CDR1 SNHLY and CDR2 FYNNEI.

To note about this clone: A single base separates this from a much larger clone, so it may be a read error. The V gene is TRBV20-1, the J gene TRBJ2-5; either TRBD1 or TRBD2 may supply D (5 bases each). Germline values: CDR1 DFQATT, CDR2 SNEGSKA (reference sequence). The CDR3 has 13 amino acids. The DNA for the CDR3 is TGCAGTGCTAGTACAGAGGGGTTAGAGAACCAGTACTTC. Its protein is CSASTEGLENQYF.

In this sample, this clone turned up many times. V usage is TRBV9 and J usage is TRBJ2-6; 7 positions agree with TRBD1. This CDR3 is built from 18 residues. Germline CDR1 SGDLS, CDR2 YYNGEE. The V gene end was trimmed by 4 bases and the J gene end by 0 bases; junction bases not matched to a gene: 10. CDR3 sequence reads: CASSPQGNVGSGANVLTF. As DNA, the CDR3 is TGTGCCAGCAGCCCACAGGGGAATGTTGGCTCTGGGGCCAACGTCCTGACTTTC.

In its sample, this clone was seen many times. The chain joins TRBV28 to TRBJ2-7; 7 positions agree with TRBD1. Per germline, CDR1 MDHEN and CDR2 SYDVKM. After removal of 8 bases from V and 6 bases from J, the junction contained 10 bases not matched to a gene. This CDR3 has 13 amino acids. The CDR3, as DNA: TGTGCCAGCGGCACAGGGGACGGGCGCGAGCAGTACGTC. Translation gives CASGTGDGREQYV.

In this sample, this clone turned up many times. The chain is built from TRBV20-1 and TRBJ2-1, with TRBD2 identical over 14 bases. V lost 4 bases, J lost 5 bases, and 16 bases stayed unmatched. Germline V gene data show CDR1 as DFQATT and CDR2 as SNEGSKA (reference sequence). The CDR3 consists of 19 residues. The CDR3 DNA follows: TGCAGTGCTATCCTCCCGGGACTAGCGGGAGTGACCTGGGACAATGAGCAGTTCTTC. Its translation: CSAILPGLAGVTWDNEQFF.

V gene TRBV10-3 combines with J gene TRBJ2-3, with 11 nucleotides matching TRBD2. The CDR3 spans 17 residues. CDR1 and CDR2 from the germline V gene are ENHRY and SYGVKD. V was clipped by 4 bases and J by 7 bases; unmatched bases: 13. Here the CDR3 DNA reads TGTGCCATCAGTGGAGGTGGGGGCGCGACTAGCGGGAATACGCAGTATTTT. Residues: CAISGGGGATSGNTQYF.

The genes are TRBV19 and TRBJ2-6; D may be TRBD1 (7 bases). In germline, CDR1 is LNHDA, CDR2 SQIVND (reference sequence). The V end was cut by 4 bases, the J end by 1 base, with 17 bases between. This CDR3 is built from 18 residues. CDR3 residues: CASSTLRGAESGANVLTF. In nucleotides, the CDR3 is TGTGCCAGTAGTACCCTCAGGGGGGCAGAATCTGGGGCCAACGTCCTGACTTTC.

This clone was found many times. The chain is built from TRBV2 and TRBJ1-4; D is undetermined. The V end lost 1 base, the J end lost 8 bases, and 17 bases lay between the germline ends. Germline CDR1 reads SNHLY; CDR2 reads FYNNEI. The CDR3 is made up of 16 amino acids. DNA for the CDR3: TGTGCCAGCAGTGAAGGGATGAGGGAATCAATGGAAAAACTGTTTTTT. This translates into CASSEGMRESMEKLFF. Full variable domain (outside the CDR3, taken from reference TRBV2 and TRBJ1-4): EPEVTQTPSHQVTQMGQEVILRCVPISNHLYFYWYRQILGQKVEFLVSFYNNEISEKSEIFDDQFSVERPDGSNFTLKIRSTKLEDSAMYFCASSEGMRESMEKLFFGSGTQLSVL.

In regard to this clone: A much larger clone sits a single nucleotide away, making a read error possible. The chain is built from TRBV5-6 and TRBJ2-1, with D possibly TRBD1 on 5 matching bases. The CDR3 runs to 13 residues. V was clipped by 6 bases and J by 3 bases, with 10 bases between them. Germline V lookup: CDR1 SGHDT, CDR2 YYEEEE. This CDR3 is CASNRWSYNEQFF. Written as DNA, the CDR3 is TGTGCCAGCAACAGGTGGAGCTACAATGAGCAGTTCTTC.

This clone was observed a handful of times. At one boundary the junction diverges from the germline segment, which might be a read error. The chain links TRBV6-1 to TRBJ2-7, with D possibly called TRBD1 or TRBD2 (6 bases each). This CDR3 has 13 amino acids. Germline-derived CDR1 and CDR2 are MNHNS and SASEGT. The CDR3 here is CASGGTSSYEHYF. The CDR3 DNA reads TGTGCCAGCGGGGGGACATCAAGCTACGAGCATTACTTC.